Reported below is one T cell receptor beta chain. No antigen is known for it. This sample stems from a study of shared clonotypes between healthy human individuals. Whole-study context: Every donor yielded three CD4 naive, three CD4 memory, two CD8 naive and one CD8 memory plate. Study outcomes and limitations: Estimated richness was generally greater in naive than memory subsets. The sharing of 5% to 6.5% of naive CD4 clonotypes was seen across a handful of donors.

Germline V gene data show CDR1 as MDHEN and CDR2 as SYDVKM. The CDR3 extends over 12 amino acids. V lost 8 bases to trimming and J lost 8 bases, with 15 bases between them. Sequencing was performed with immunoSEQ multiplex PCR; in TCRdb, only in-frame clones are kept and a portion is missing. The repertoire holds about 2.5 million clones, with about nine tenths as singletons. V is TRBV28 and J is TRBJ1-2; D may be TRBD1 (5 bases). The origin of this receptor is a man aged 18 to 29 in good health. Some clones in this sample may be carry-over from other donors' samples. The sequenced sample was naive CD4+ T cells from PBMCs. Subset meaning: CD45RA+ positively selected. The CDR3 DNA follows: TGTGCCAGCTCTCCAGGGTCTCCAGGCTACACCTTC. Protein sequence: CASSPGSPGYTF.